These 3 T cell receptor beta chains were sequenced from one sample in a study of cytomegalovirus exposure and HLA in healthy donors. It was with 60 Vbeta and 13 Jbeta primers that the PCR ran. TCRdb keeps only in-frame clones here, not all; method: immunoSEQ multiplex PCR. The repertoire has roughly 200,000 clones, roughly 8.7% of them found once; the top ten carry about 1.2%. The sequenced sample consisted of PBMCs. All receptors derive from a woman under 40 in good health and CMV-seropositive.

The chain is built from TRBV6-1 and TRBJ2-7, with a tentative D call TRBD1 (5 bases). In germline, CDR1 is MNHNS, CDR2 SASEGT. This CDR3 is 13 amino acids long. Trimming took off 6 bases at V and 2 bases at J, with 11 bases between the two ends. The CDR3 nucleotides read TGTGCCAGCAGGGACACTTCAACCTACGAGCAGTACTTC. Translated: CASRDTSTYEQYF.

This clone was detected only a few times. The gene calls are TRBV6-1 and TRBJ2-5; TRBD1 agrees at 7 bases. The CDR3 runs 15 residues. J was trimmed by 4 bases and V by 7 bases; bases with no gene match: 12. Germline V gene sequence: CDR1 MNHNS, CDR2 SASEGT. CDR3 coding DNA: TGTGCCAGCACTACGACCCGGGACAGCTCAGAGACCCAGTACTTC. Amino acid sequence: CASTTTRDSSETQYF.

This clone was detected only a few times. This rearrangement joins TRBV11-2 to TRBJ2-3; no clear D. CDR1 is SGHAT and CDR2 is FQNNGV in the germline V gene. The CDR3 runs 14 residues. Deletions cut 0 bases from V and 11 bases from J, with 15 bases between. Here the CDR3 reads CASSLDELQIGQYF. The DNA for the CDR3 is TGTGCCAGCAGCTTAGACGAGCTCCAAATCGGGCAGTATTTT.